The next 8 T cell receptor beta chains were all read from a single sample in a study of blood T cell repertoires in COVID-19. This table comes from immunoSEQ multiplex PCR, and its TCRdb copy is limited to in-frame clones, with some not included. This sample carries 120,000 to 150,000 clones, about 82% of them seen once, and the ten largest clones take 2.5% to 3%. Sequenced input: peripheral blood. All receptors derive from a man aged 45 to 65 with acute or convalescent COVID-19.

This clone was found a few times. The gene calls are TRBV28 and TRBJ1-2, with D perhaps matching TRBD1 (6 bases). Germline V CDR1 and CDR2: MDHEN, SYDVKM. The V and J ends lost 4 bases and 4 bases respectively, with 10 bases between them. This CDR3 has 13 amino acids. The CDR3 protein is CASSSRTAYGYTF. The CDR3 DNA follows: TGTGCCAGCAGTTCTCGGACAGCCTATGGCTACACCTTC.

The gene calls are TRBV30 and TRBJ2-2, with 12 nucleotides matching TRBD2. CDR1 is GTSNPN, CDR2 SVGIG, per germline (reference sequence). This CDR3 spans 14 amino acids. J gave up 6 bases and V 4 bases, and 3 bases lay outside the gene matches. CDR3 residues: CAWTGTSGPGELFF. The CDR3 bases are TGTGCCTGGACCGGGACTAGCGGGCCCGGGGAGCTGTTTTTT. The entire variable domain, with the rest obtained from reference TRBV30 and TRBJ2-2, is as follows: SQTIHQWPATLVQPVGSPLSLECTVEGTSNPNLYWYRQAAGRGLQLLFYSVGIGQISSEVPQNLSASRPQDRQFILSSKKLLLSDSGFYLCAWTGTSGPGELFFGEGSRLTVL.

This clone was found once. The chain is built from TRBV9 and TRBJ2-2; 8 nucleotides line up with TRBD1. This CDR3 contains 14 residues. J was trimmed by 6 bases and V by 4 bases; bases with no gene match: 5. CDR1 is SGDLS and CDR2 is YYNGEE in the germline V gene. CDR3 protein: CASSPGTGAGELFF. Here the CDR3 DNA reads TGTGCCAGCAGCCCTGGGACAGGAGCCGGGGAGCTGTTTTTT.

The rearrangement joins TRBV5-8 to TRBJ1-5, with D possibly matching TRBD1 (6 bases). The CDR3 extends over 15 amino acids. V was shortened by 7 bases and J by 5 bases, with 19 bases between the two germline ends. Germline values: CDR1 SGHTS, CDR2 YDEGEE. The CDR3 protein is CASQRAGGADQPQHF. In nucleotides, the CDR3 is TGTGCCAGCCAAAGGGCGGGGGGCGCGGATCAGCCCCAGCATTTT.

This clone was found a few times. The chain joins TRBV28 to TRBJ1-4; weak D call: TRBD1 (5 bases). Trimming took off 4 bases at V and 7 bases at J, with 16 bases between the two ends. CDR3 length equals 15 residues. Germline V gene lookup returns CDR1 MDHEN and CDR2 SYDVKM. The CDR3: CASSSLWGWGEKLFF. The CDR3 bases are TGTGCCAGCAGTTCCCTATGGGGCTGGGGTGAAAAACTGTTTTTT.

The chain has TRBV18 and TRBJ1-3, with 8 bases that match TRBD1. This CDR3 comprises 17 residues. V shed 0 bases and J 2 bases; nucleotides not matched to a gene: 6. Germline CDR1 reads KGHSH; CDR2 reads LQKENI. The CDR3 spells CASSPPAARGPGNTIYF. The CDR3 nucleotides are TGTGCCAGCTCACCACCGGCGGCCAGGGGGCCTGGAAACACCATATATTTT.

The chain uses TRBV7-9 and TRBJ2-7; the D gene is possibly TRBD1 (6 bases). The CDR3 is made up of 14 amino acids. The V gene's germline CDR1 is SEHNR and CDR2 FQNEAQ (reference sequence). Trimming removed 7 bases from V and 3 bases from J, with 16 bases in between. The CDR3 is CASTSEDRYYEQYF. DNA of the CDR3: TGTGCCAGCACCTCTGAGGACAGATACTACGAGCAGTACTTC.

The CDR3 coding sequence is TGTGCCAGCTCACCACTGGGACTGAAATTCAATGAGCAGTTCTTC. Its translation is CASSPLGLKFNEQFF. The V call is TRBV18, the J call TRBJ2-1, with D maybe TRBD2 (6 bases). The CDR3 consists of 15 residues. Germline-derived CDR1 and CDR2 are KGHSH and LQKENI. Trimming stripped 1 base from V and 6 bases from J, with 13 bases between. The full variable domain, rest sourced from reference TRBV18 and TRBJ2-1, is NAGVMQNPRHLVRRRGQEARLRCSPMKGHSHVYWYRQLPEEGLKFMVYLQKENIIDESGMPKERFSAEFPKEGPSILRIQQVVRGDSAAYFCASSPLGLKFNEQFFGPGTRLTVL.